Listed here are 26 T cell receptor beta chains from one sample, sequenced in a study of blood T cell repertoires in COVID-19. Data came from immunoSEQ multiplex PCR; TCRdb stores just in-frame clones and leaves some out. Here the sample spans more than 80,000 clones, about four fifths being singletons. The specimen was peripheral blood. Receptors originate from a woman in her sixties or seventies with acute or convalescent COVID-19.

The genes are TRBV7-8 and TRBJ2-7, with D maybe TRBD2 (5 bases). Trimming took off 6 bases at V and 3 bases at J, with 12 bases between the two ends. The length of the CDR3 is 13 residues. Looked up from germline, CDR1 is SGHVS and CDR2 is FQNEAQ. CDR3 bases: TGTGCCAGCAGACAGATACTAGGCTACGAGCAGTACTTC. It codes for CASRQILGYEQYF.

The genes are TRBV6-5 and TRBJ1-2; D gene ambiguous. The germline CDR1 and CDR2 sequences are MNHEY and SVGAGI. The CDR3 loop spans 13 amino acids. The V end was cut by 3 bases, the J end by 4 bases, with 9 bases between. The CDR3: CASSYGRGYGYTF. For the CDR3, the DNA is TGTGCCAGCAGTTATGGGAGAGGCTATGGCTACACCTTC.

DNA for the CDR3: TGTGCCAGTAGTATCAGGGGAGGGCCCTACGAGCAGTACTTC. Amino acid sequence: CASSIRGGPYEQYF. The chain links TRBV19 to TRBJ2-7; a weak D match, TRBD2 (7 bases). V was pared by 3 bases and J by 2 bases, with 11 bases between. CDR1 is LNHDA and CDR2 is SQIVND in the germline V gene (reference sequence). The CDR3 is made up of 14 amino acids.

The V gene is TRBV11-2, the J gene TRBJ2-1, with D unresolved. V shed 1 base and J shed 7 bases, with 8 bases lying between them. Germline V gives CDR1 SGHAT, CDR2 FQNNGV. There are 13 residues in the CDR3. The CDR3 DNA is TGTGCCAGCAGCTTAGGGGCCCTAAATGAGCAGTTCTTC. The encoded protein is CASSLGALNEQFF.

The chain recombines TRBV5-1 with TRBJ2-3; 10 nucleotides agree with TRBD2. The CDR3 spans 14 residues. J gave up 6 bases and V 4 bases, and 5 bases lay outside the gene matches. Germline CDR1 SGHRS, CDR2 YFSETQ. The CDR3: CASSRLAGADTQYF. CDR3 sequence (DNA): TGCGCCAGCAGCCGGCTAGCGGGAGCCGATACGCAGTATTTT.

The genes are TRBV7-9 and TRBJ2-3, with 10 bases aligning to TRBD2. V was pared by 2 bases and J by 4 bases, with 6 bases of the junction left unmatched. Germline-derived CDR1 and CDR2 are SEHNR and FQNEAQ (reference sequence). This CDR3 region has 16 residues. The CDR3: CASSLSGGALSDTQYF. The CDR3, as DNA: TGTGCCAGCAGCTTAAGCGGGGGGGCTCTTTCAGATACGCAGTATTTT.

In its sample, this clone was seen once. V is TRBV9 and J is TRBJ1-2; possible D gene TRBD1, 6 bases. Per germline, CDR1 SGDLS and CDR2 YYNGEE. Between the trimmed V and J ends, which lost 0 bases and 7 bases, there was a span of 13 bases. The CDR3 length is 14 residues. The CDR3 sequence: CASSVDTGGLGYTF. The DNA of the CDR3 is TGTGCCAGCAGCGTAGACACGGGGGGCCTTGGCTACACCTTC.

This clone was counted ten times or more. The CDR3 region has the DNA TGTGCCAGCAGCGCCAGACGGGGCCAAGAGACCCAGTACTTC. Its protein is CASSARRGQETQYF. The V call is TRBV11-3, the J call TRBJ2-5, with D tentatively TRBD2 (5 bases). Trimming pared 5 bases from V and 1 base from J, leaving 11 bases between. The CDR3 covers 14 residues. The germline CDR1 and CDR2 sequences are SGHNT and YENEEA.

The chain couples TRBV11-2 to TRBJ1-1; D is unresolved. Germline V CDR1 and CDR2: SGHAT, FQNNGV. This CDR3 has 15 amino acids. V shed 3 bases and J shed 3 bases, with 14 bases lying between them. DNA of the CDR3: TGTGCCAGCAGCTTGTCCTCCCGAGAGTACACTGAAGCTTTCTTT. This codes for CASSLSSREYTEAFF.

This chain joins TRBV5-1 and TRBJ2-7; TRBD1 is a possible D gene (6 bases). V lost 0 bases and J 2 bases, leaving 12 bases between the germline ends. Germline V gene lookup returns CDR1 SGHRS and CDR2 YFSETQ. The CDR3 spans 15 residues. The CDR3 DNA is TGCGCCAGCAGCTTGGCCAGGGGCAGCCCCTACGAGCAGTACTTC. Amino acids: CASSLARGSPYEQYF.

The CDR3 is CASSTASGGYNEQFF. The CDR3 nucleotides are TGCGCCAGCAGCACGGCTAGCGGGGGGTACAATGAGCAGTTCTTC. The chain uses TRBV5-1 and TRBJ2-1; 11 nucleotides align to TRBD2. V trimming: 4 bases; J trimming: 4 bases; junction bases outside the gene matches: 4. The CDR3 has 15 residues. CDR1 is SGHRS, CDR2 YFSETQ, per germline.

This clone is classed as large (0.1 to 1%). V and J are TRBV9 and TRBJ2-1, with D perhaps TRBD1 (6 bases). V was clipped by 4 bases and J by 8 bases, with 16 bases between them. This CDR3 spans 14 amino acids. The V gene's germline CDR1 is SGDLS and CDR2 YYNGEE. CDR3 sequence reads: CASSPPEQGDEQFF. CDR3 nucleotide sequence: TGTGCCAGCAGCCCCCCCGAACAGGGCGATGAGCAGTTCTTC.

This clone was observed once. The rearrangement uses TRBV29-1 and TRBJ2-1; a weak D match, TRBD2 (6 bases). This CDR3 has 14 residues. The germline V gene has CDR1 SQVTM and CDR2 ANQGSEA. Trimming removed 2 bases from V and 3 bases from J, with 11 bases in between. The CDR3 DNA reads TGCAGCGTTGAACCGGGACTGGTCTACAATGAGCAGTTCTTC. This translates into CSVEPGLVYNEQFF.

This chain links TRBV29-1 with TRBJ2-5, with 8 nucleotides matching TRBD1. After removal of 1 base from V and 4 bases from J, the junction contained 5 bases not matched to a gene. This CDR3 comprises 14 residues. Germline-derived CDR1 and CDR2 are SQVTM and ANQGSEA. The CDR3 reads CSVEGTGRGETQYF. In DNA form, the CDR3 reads TGCAGCGTTGAAGGGACAGGGCGGGGAGAGACCCAGTACTTC. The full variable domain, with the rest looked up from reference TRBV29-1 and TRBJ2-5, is SAVISQKPSRDICQRGTSLTIQCQVDSQVTMMFWYRQQPGQSLTLIATANQGSEATYESGFVIDKFPISRPNLTFSTLTVSNMSPEDSSIYLCSVEGTGRGETQYFGPGTRLLVL.

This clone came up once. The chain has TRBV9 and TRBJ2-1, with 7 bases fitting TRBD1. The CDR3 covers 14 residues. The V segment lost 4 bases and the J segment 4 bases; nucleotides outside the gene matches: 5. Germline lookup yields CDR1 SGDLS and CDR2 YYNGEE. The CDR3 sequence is CASSPGTAYNEQFF. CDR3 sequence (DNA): TGTGCCAGCAGCCCCGGGACAGCTTACAATGAGCAGTTCTTC.

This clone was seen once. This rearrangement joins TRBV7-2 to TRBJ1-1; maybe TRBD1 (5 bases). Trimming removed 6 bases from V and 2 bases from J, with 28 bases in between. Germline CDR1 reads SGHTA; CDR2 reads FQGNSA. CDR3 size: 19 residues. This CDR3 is CASRIGGAVAGIPNTEAFF. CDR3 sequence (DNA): TGTGCCAGCAGAATTGGTGGGGCGGTAGCGGGTATTCCCAACACTGAAGCTTTCTTT.

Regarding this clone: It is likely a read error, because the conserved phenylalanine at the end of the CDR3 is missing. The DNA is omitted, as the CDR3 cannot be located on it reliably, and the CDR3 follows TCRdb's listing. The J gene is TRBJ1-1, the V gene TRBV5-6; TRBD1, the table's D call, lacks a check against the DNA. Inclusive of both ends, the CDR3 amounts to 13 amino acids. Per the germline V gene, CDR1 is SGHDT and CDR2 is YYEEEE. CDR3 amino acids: CASSLVSSGTPCV.

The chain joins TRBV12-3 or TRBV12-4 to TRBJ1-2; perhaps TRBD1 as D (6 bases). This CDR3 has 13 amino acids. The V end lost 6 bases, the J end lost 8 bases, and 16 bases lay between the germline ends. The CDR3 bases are TGTGCCAGCAGGCTCTCCGGGACAATGGGCTACACCTTC. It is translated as CASRLSGTMGYTF.

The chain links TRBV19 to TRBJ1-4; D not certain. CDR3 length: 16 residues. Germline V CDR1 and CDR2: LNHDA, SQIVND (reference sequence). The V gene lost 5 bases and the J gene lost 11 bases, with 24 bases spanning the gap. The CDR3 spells CASSSLTDIDGGKLFF. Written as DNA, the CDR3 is TGTGCCAGTAGTTCCCTCACTGACATTGACGGAGGGAAACTGTTTTTT.

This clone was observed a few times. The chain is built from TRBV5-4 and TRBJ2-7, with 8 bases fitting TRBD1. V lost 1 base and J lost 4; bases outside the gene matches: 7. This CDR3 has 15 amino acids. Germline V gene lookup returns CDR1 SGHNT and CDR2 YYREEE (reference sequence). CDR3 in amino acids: CASSLPGDRIYEQYF. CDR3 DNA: TGTGCCAGCAGCTTGCCTGGGGACAGGATTTACGAGCAGTACTTC. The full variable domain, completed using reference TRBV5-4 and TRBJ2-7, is ETGVTQSPTHLIKTRGQQVTLRCSSQSGHNTVSWYQQALGQGPQFIFQYYREEENGRGNFPPRFSGLQFPNYSSELNVNALELDDSALYLCASSLPGDRIYEQYFGPGTRLTVT.

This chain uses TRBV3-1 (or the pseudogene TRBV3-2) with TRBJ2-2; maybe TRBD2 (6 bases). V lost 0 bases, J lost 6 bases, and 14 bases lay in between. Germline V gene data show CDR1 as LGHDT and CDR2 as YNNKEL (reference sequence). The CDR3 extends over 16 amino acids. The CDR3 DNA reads TGTGCCAGCAGCCAAGAATTAGCGGTTGACGCCGGGGAGCTGTTTTTT. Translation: CASSQELAVDAGELFF.

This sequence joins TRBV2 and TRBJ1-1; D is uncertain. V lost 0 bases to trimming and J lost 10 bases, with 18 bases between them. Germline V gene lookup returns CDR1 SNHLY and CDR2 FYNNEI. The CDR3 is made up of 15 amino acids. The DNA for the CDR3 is TGTGCCAGCAGTGAAGCGCTTCAGATTACAAGCGGAGCTTTCTTT. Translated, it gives CASSEALQITSGAFF.

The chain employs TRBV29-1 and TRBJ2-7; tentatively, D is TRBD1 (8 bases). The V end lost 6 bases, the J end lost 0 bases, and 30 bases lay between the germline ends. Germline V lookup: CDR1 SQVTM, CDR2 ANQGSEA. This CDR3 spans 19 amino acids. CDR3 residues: CSVSVVLTGGERRSYEQYF. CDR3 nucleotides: TGCAGCGTGAGCGTCGTTCTTACAGGGGGGGAAAGACGCTCCTACGAGCAGTACTTC.

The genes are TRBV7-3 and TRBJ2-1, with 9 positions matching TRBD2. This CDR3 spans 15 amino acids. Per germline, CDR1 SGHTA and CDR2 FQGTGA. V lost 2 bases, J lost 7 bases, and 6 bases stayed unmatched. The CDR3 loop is CASSLELAGRNEQFF. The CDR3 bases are TGTGCCAGCAGCTTAGAACTAGCGGGCCGAAATGAGCAGTTCTTC.

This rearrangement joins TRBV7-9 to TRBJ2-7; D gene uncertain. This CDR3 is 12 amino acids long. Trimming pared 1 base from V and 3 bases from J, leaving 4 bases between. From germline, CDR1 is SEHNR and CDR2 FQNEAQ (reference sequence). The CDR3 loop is CASSLGSYEQYF. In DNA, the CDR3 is TGTGCCAGCAGCTTAGGCAGCTACGAGCAGTACTTC. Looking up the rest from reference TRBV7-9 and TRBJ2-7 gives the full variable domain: DTGVSQNPRHKITKRGQNVTFRCDPISEHNRLYWYRQTLGQGPEFLTYFQNEAQLEKSRLLSDRFSAERPKGSFSTLEIQRTEQGDSAMYLCASSLGSYEQYFGPGTRLTVT.

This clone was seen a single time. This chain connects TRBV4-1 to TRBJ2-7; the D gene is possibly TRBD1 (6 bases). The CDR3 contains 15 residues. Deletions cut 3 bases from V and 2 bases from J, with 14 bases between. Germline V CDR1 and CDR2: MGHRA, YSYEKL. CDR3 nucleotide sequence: TGCGCCAGCAGCCATACCGCCACAGGGACCTACGAGCAGTACTTC. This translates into CASSHTATGTYEQYF.